This TCR beta chain was retrieved from a study of T cells in Graves' hyperthyroidism and ophthalmopathy. This clonotype was counted many times. Its specificity is not known. From RNA transcripts, TCR beta CDR3 regions were amplified. HTBI primers drove first-round RT-PCR of the TCR CDR3. TCRdb re-called the multiplex PCR reads with MiXCR, one entry per CDR3 protein. Altogether roughly 400,000 distinct CDR3 sequences are present, approximately 15% being singletons, with the ten largest covering 28%. Diagnostic assessment was based on clinical symptoms, serum thyroxine and TRAb, thyroid ultrasound and orbital computed tomography. Isolation of PBMCs was performed on around 10 ml fresh peripheral blood. The CDR3 totals 13 residues. V was pared by 5 bases and J by 7 bases, with 17 bases between. Per germline, CDR1 DFQATT and CDR2 SNEGSKA (reference sequence). Study-wide results and limits: Most thyroid-expanded clonotypes above 0.001 were also found in blood. Patients with ophthalmopathy were separated from those with stable hyperthyroidism by a 13 V-J model.

Material for sequencing was blood. The clonotype was recovered from a woman under 30 with Graves' hyperthyroidism that later progressed to Graves' ophthalmopathy. The rearrangement links TRBV20-1 to TRBJ1-1; possible D gene TRBD1, 5 bases. The CDR3 DNA reads as TGCAGTGCTCGAACCAGGGAGGAGGTTGAAGCTTTCTTT. Its translation is CSARTREEVEAFF.